This T cell receptor (beta chain) was retrieved from a study of T cell changes during pregnancy in multiple sclerosis. Profiled with immunoSEQ multiplex PCR; TCRdb holds only in-frame clones, not every one. This table holds about 38,000 clones, roughly 91% found once. The CDR3 totals 14 residues. Per the germline V gene, CDR1 is LGHNA and CDR2 is YSLEER. With V trimmed by 3 bases and J by 6 bases, 3 bases remained unmatched. The chain links TRBV4-3 to TRBJ2-3, with 10 bases aligning to TRBD2. The origin of this receptor is a female donor in good health, enrolled as a control in a pregnancy study. The source material was CD4+ T cells from peripheral blood mononuclear cells, sampled after pregnancy. The CDR3 nucleotides are TGCGCCAGCAGCCAGGGACTAGCGTTGGATACGCAGTATTTT. This sequence encodes CASSQGLALDTQYF.